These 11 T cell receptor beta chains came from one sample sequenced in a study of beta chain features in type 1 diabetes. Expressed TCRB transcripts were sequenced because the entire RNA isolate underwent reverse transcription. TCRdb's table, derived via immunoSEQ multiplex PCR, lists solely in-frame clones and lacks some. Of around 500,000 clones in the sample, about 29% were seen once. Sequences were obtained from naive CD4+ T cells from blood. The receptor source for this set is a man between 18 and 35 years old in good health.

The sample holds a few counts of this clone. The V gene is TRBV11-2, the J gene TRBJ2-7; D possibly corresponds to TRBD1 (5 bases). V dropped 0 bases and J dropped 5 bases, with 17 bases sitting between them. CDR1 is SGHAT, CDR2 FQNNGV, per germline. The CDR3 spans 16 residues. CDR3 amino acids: CASSLDWAPSGHEQYF. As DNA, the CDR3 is TGTGCCAGCAGCTTAGATTGGGCACCTTCAGGGCACGAGCAGTACTTC.

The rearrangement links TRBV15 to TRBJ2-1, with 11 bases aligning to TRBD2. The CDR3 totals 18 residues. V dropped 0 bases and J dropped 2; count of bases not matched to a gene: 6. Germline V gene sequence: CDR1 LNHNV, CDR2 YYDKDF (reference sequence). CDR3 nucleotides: TGTGCCACCAGCAGAGATCCAACTAGCGGGGGCGCCTACAATGAGCAGTTCTTC. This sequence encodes CATSRDPTSGGAYNEQFF.

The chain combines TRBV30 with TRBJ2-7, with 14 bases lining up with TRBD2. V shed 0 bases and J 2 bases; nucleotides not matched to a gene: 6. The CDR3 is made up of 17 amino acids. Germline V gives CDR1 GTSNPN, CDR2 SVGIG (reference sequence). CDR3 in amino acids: CAWSVGTSGSPPYEQYF. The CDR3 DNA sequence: TGTGCCTGGAGTGTCGGGACTAGCGGGAGTCCCCCCTACGAGCAGTACTTC.

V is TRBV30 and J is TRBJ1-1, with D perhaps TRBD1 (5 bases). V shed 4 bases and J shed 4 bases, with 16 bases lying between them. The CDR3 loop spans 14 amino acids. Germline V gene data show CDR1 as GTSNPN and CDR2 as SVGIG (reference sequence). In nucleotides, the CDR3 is TGTGCCTGGAATTCCAGGGTTAGGATCACTGAAGCTTTCTTT. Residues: CAWNSRVRITEAFF. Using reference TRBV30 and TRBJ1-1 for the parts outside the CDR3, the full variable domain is SQTIHQWPATLVQPVGSPLSLECTVEGTSNPNLYWYRQAAGRGLQLLFYSVGIGQISSEVPQNLSASRPQDRQFILSSKKLLLSDSGFYLCAWNSRVRITEAFFGQGTRLTVV.

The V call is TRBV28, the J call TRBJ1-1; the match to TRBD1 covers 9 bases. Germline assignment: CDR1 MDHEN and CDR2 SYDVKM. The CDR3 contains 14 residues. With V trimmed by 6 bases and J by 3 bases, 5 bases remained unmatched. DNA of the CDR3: TGTGCCAGCAGGACAGGGGGTGGATACACTGAAGCTTTCTTT. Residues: CASRTGGGYTEAFF.

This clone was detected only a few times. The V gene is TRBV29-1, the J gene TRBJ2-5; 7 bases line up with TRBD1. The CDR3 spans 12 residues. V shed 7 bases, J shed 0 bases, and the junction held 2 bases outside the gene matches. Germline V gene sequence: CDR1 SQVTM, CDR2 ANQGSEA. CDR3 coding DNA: TGCAGCGACACAGGGGACCAAGAGACCCAGTACTTC. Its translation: CSDTGDQETQYF.

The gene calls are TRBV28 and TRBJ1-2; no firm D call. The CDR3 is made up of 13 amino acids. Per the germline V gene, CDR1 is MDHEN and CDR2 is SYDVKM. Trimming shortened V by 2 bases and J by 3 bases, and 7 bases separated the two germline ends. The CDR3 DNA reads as TGTGCCAGCAGTTTAACGGGTGACTATGGCTACACCTTC. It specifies CASSLTGDYGYTF.

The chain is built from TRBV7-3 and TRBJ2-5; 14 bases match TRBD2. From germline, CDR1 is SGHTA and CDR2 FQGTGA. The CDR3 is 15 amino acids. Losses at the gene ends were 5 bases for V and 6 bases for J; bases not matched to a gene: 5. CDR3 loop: CASSPGTSGSKTQYF. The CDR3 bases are TGTGCCAGCAGCCCAGGGACTAGCGGGAGTAAGACCCAGTACTTC.

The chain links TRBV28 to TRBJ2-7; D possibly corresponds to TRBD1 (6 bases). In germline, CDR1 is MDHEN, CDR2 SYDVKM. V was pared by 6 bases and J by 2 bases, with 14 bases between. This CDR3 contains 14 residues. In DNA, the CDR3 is TGTGCCAGCAGCCAAACAGGGTCCACCTACGAGCAGTACTTC. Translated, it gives CASSQTGSTYEQYF.

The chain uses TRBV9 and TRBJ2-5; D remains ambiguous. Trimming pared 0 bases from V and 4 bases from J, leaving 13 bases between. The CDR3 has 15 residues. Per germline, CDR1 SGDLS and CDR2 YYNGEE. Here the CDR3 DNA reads TGTGCCAGCAGCGTAGAGGGCCTAACCCCAGAGACCCAGTACTTC. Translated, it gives CASSVEGLTPETQYF. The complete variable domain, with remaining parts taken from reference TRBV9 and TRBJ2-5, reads DSGVTQTPKHLITATGQRVTLRCSPRSGDLSVYWYQQSLDQGLQFLIQYYNGEERAKGNILERFSAQQFPDLHSELNLSSLELGDSALYFCASSVEGLTPETQYFGPGTRLLVL.

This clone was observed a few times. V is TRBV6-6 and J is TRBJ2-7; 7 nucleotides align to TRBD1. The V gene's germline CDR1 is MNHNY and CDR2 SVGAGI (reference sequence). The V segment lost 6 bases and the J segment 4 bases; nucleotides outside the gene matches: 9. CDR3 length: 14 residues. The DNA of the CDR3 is TGTGCCAGCAGGACTGGGCAGGGGGAATACGAGCAGTACTTC. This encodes CASRTGQGEYEQYF.